This T cell receptor beta chain was sequenced during a study of graft-versus-host responses after intestinal transplantation. Study in general: Every recipient had anti-thymocyte globulin induction and about three years of tacrolimus plus steroids.

Comment on this clone: Its antigen is unknown.

Regarding the study as a whole: Early post-transplant HvG declines showed an association with peak circulating GvH clone levels. There were GvH clones found in recipient marrow, and some of them appeared first in ileum or blood.

Profiling relied on immunoSEQ multiplex PCR, and the TCRdb table lists in-frame clones only, not all of them. The sample contains about 93,000 clones, roughly 93% of which appear only once. This CDR3 has 16 amino acids. Trimming at V came to 1 base and at J to 1 base, leaving 4 bases not matched to a gene. Germline V CDR1 and CDR2: SGHVS, FNYEAQ. The source was unstimulated CD8+ T cells sorted from spleen or lymph node cells, collected before intestinal transplant. The chain employs TRBV7-6 and TRBJ2-1, with 7 nucleotides matching TRBD2. The origin of this receptor is a human donor who received an intestinal transplant. This CDR3 is CASSLGGGGSYNEQFF. The CDR3 DNA sequence: TGTGCCAGCAGCTTAGGGGGCGGGGGATCCTACAATGAGCAGTTCTTC.